What follows describes a single TCR beta chain. Trimming removed 3 bases from V and 5 bases from J, with 8 bases in between. Per the germline V gene, CDR1 is SGHVS and CDR2 is FQNEAQ. The CDR3 sequence is 13 residues long. Data came from immunoSEQ multiplex PCR; TCRdb stores just in-frame clones and leaves some out. Seen here are tens of thousands of clones, about 87% observed once, and the top ten hold approximately 11%. These data belong to a study of blood T cell repertoires in COVID-19. The source is a human donor with active COVID-19. The donor label of this sample is uncertain. The specimen sequenced was peripheral blood. The chain combines TRBV7-8 with TRBJ1-5; D is possibly TRBD1 (5 bases). The CDR3 DNA reads as TGTGCCAGCAGCTTGCGGGGGGATCAGCCCCAGCATTTT. Its protein is CASSLRGDQPQHF.